This T cell receptor beta chain was retrieved from a study of OX40 agonist ivuxolimab in advanced cancers. Study as a whole: Partial responses occurred in Three dose-escalation patients, one with hepatocellular carcinoma and two with cutaneous melanoma. The study's findings and limits: Partial responders at 0.1-3.0 mg/kg had among the lowest clonal expansion.

Germline CDR1 and CDR2: KGHSH and LQKENI. This CDR3 has 13 amino acids. The V and J ends lost 2 bases and 4 bases respectively, with 8 bases between them. This clone has only a few counts. Antigen: not known. Profiled with immunoSEQ multiplex PCR; TCRdb holds only in-frame clones, not every one. Seen here are some 95,000 clones, around 90% observed once, and the top ten hold roughly 0.52%. People who had autoimmune disease history or systemic immunosuppression were excluded. The rearrangement uses TRBV18 and TRBJ1-1; no clear D. Sequencing used CD4+ or CD8+ T cells sorted from blood, obtained in a trial of the OX40 agonist ivuxolimab. The TCR sequence derives from an adult with an advanced solid tumor such as melanoma, head and neck, liver or kidney cancer. Here the CDR3 DNA reads TGTGCCAGCTCACCAGGGTGGGGCACTGAAGCTTTCTTT. It translates to CASSPGWGTEAFF.